The 9 T cell receptor beta chains given below trace back to one sample, sequenced in a study of T cell responses to AZD1222 COVID-19 vaccine. The assay was immunoSEQ multiplex PCR, and TCRdb's table has in-frame clones only and misses some. The repertoire has over 120,000 clones, approximately 94% of them found once; the top ten carry roughly 9%. Source: peripheral blood, taken on day 0 of AZD1222 vaccination. These receptors were taken from an adult in good health.

The chain joins TRBV10-3 to TRBJ2-3; D gene unclear. Trimming took off 0 bases at V and 4 bases at J, with 2 bases between the two ends. Germline CDR1 reads ENHRY; CDR2 reads SYGVKD. This CDR3 has 12 residues. The CDR3 reads CAISESSDTQYF. CDR3 DNA: TGTGCCATCAGTGAGTCGTCAGATACGCAGTATTTT.

The chain carries TRBV6-5 and TRBJ1-4, with no clear D. Germline values: CDR1 MNHEY, CDR2 SVGAGI. This CDR3 has 14 amino acids. The V end lost 6 bases, the J end lost 3 bases, and 11 bases lay between the germline ends. CDR3 DNA: TGTGCCAGCAGCCCACGGACTGCTAATGAAAAACTGTTTTTT. Translation gives CASSPRTANEKLFF.

CDR3 in DNA: TGTGCCAGCAGCTCCCAAACAGGGAGACGCAATCAGCCCCAGCATTTT. It encodes CASSSQTGRRNQPQHF. The chain links TRBV7-8 to TRBJ1-5; a possible D gene is TRBD1 (6 bases). With 4 bases removed from V and 2 bases from J, the gap between germline ends came to 15 bases. CDR1 is SGHVS, CDR2 FQNEAQ, per germline. The CDR3 is made up of 16 amino acids.

This chain uses TRBV27 with TRBJ1-2; D is unclear. This CDR3 is built from 14 residues. Germline CDR1 and CDR2: MNHEY and SMNVEV (reference sequence). The ends were cut back, 0 bases at V and 4 bases at J, with 9 bases in the middle. CDR3 nucleotide sequence: TGTGCCAGCAGTTTATCCGGGTACGGCTATGGCTACACCTTC. Its translation: CASSLSGYGYGYTF.

The chain couples TRBV18 to TRBJ1-1; tentative D call: TRBD1 (5 bases). This CDR3 is 15 amino acids long. Deletions cut 0 bases from V and 6 bases from J, with 14 bases between. CDR1 is KGHSH and CDR2 is LQKENI in the germline V gene. CDR3 amino acids: CASSPPSSREAEAFF. The CDR3 DNA follows: TGTGCCAGCTCACCACCGAGCTCCAGGGAAGCTGAAGCTTTCTTT.

The rearrangement joins TRBV30 to TRBJ2-1, with TRBD1 matching over 8 bases. The J segment lost 9 bases and the V segment lost 5 bases, leaving 6 bases of the junction unmatched. The CDR3 is 12 residues long. Germline V gene data show CDR1 as GTSNPN and CDR2 as SVGIG (reference sequence). DNA of the CDR3: TGTGCCTGGGGTGGACAGGGCGGTGAGCAGTTCTTC. Translation gives CAWGGQGGEQFF.

The rearrangement links TRBV30 to TRBJ1-5; tentative D call: TRBD1 (5 bases). The germline V and J ends were trimmed by 2 bases and 5 bases, with 10 bases remaining between them. CDR3 length equals 13 residues. Looked up from germline, CDR1 is GTSNPN and CDR2 is SVGIG (reference sequence). The CDR3 loop is CAWSSEGYQPQHF. Written as DNA, the CDR3 is TGTGCCTGGAGTTCGGAGGGGTATCAGCCCCAGCATTTT. Together with reference TRBV30 and TRBJ1-5, the CDR3 gives the full variable domain: SQTIHQWPATLVQPVGSPLSLECTVEGTSNPNLYWYRQAAGRGLQLLFYSVGIGQISSEVPQNLSASRPQDRQFILSSKKLLLSDSGFYLCAWSSEGYQPQHFGDGTRLSIL.

The J gene is TRBJ1-4, the V gene TRBV7-9; maybe TRBD1 (5 bases). The CDR3 loop spans 14 amino acids. Between the trimmed V and J ends, which lost 3 bases and 8 bases, there was a span of 13 bases. Per germline, CDR1 SEHNR and CDR2 FQNEAQ (reference sequence). Here the CDR3 reads CASSFPQGGEKLFF. In DNA form, the CDR3 reads TGTGCCAGCAGCTTTCCCCAGGGAGGGGAAAAACTGTTTTTT.

The rearrangement uses TRBV20-1 and TRBJ1-1; D is unclear. The ends were cut back, 6 bases at V and 1 base at J, with 6 bases in the middle. The CDR3 is 11 amino acids. The germline V gene has CDR1 DFQATT and CDR2 SNEGSKA (reference sequence). Written as DNA, the CDR3 is TGCAGTGCGTCCTGGAACACTGAAGCTTTCTTT. Its protein product is CSASWNTEAFF.